Reported below is one T cell receptor (beta chain). Antigen specificity is unknown. Germline V gene sequence: CDR1 MDHEN, CDR2 SYDVKM. The ends were cut back, 3 bases at V and 4 bases at J, with 19 bases in the middle. This CDR3 is built from 16 residues. Primers included in the PCR were 60 Vbeta and 13 Jbeta primers. Assay used: immunoSEQ multiplex PCR; TCRdb lists only in-frame clones, some missing. This repertoire shows roughly 100,000 clones, 60% to 85% found once; its top ten account for over 4%. This record comes from a study of cytomegalovirus exposure and HLA in healthy donors. Study conclusions and caveats: DRB1 showed the most TCR associations and HLA-C the fewest in a later analysis, as rates varied by HLA locus. Accounts indicate the classifier identified cytomegalovirus status with strong specificity and sensitivity. From TCR beta sequences, most subjects' HLA-A and HLA-B alleles were reportedly predicted accurately. Researchers counted around 180 TCR beta chains as cytomegalovirus-associated.

This clonotype was obtained from a man between 45 and 60 years old in good health and CMV-seropositive. The sequenced sample was PBMCs. The chain recombines TRBV28 with TRBJ2-7; TRBD1 might be the D (5 bases). The CDR3 DNA reads as TGTGCCAGCAGTTTGACTCTACAGGTTTTACGGTACGAGCAGTACTTC. It encodes CASSLTLQVLRYEQYF.